These 24 T cell receptor beta chains were sequenced from one sample in a study of shared clonotypes between healthy human individuals. Naive CD8 cells, CD45RO-negative and positively selected for CCR7, excluded terminally differentiated effector memory CD45RA+ cells. The method was immunoSEQ multiplex PCR; TCRdb's version includes in-frame clones alone and lacks a portion of them. This sample has over 2,000,000 clones, with 93% found just once. The sequenced sample was naive CD8+ T cells from PBMCs. The origin of the receptors is a man between 18 and 29 years old in good health. Some clones in this sample may be carry-over from other donors' samples.

This chain connects TRBV5-4 to TRBJ2-7; the match to TRBD1 covers 8 bases. Germline loops: CDR1 SGHNT, CDR2 YYREEE (reference sequence). The CDR3 is 15 residues long. J was trimmed by 3 bases and V by 2 bases; bases with no gene match: 7. The CDR3 DNA follows: TGTGCCAGCAGCTTACGGACAGGGAGGTACTACGAGCAGTACTTC. Amino acid sequence: CASSLRTGRYYEQYF.

The chain uses TRBV6-5 and TRBJ2-5; 10 bases match TRBD2. After removal of 5 bases from V and 4 bases from J, the junction contained 7 bases not matched to a gene. Germline CDR1 and CDR2: MNHEY and SVGAGI. CDR3 length equals 15 residues. CDR3 sequence reads: CASSTSGRAAETQYF. Here the CDR3 DNA reads TGTGCCAGCAGTACAAGCGGGAGGGCGGCAGAGACCCAGTACTTC.

This chain uses TRBV7-9 with TRBJ2-7; TRBD1 aligns across 8 bases. CDR3 size: 17 residues. Trimming took 5 bases from V and 3 from J; bases not matched to a gene: 15. CDR1 SEHNR and CDR2 FQNEAQ come from the germline V gene (reference sequence). Here the CDR3 reads CASSHWDPGTGHYEQYF. CDR3 nucleotides: TGTGCCAGCAGCCATTGGGACCCGGGGACAGGACACTACGAGCAGTACTTC.

This clone has just one count. V usage is TRBV7-2 and J usage is TRBJ1-1; D gene uncertain. The V gene's germline CDR1 is SGHTA and CDR2 FQGNSA. This CDR3 region has 16 residues. V lost 6 bases to trimming and J lost 0 bases, with 17 bases between them. DNA of the CDR3: TGTGCCAGCAGACAGACACGTCGGCTTATGAACACTGAAGCTTTCTTT. Residues: CASRQTRRLMNTEAFF.

V usage is TRBV7-6 and J usage is TRBJ2-3; D is unresolved. The germline gives CDR1 SGHVS, CDR2 FNYEAQ. Trimming stripped 5 bases from V and 4 bases from J, with 13 bases between. The CDR3 is 14 amino acids. The CDR3, as DNA: TGTGCCAGCAGCCCGGACCCCGGCCCAGATACGCAGTATTTT. Protein product: CASSPDPGPDTQYF.

The rearrangement uses TRBV11-2 and TRBJ2-5, with 7 nucleotides matching TRBD1. Germline-derived CDR1 and CDR2 are SGHAT and FQNNGV. This CDR3 comprises 13 residues. The junction had 5 bases not matched to a gene; V was cut back by 7 bases and J by 3 bases. The CDR3 nucleotides read TGTGCCAGCACCGGGACAGCAAAAGAGACCCAGTACTTC. It yields the protein CASTGTAKETQYF.

This clone occurred once. The J gene is TRBJ2-7, the V gene TRBV7-6; D might be TRBD1 (6 bases). Trimming removed 2 bases at V and 5 bases at J, with 10 bases between. The length of the CDR3 is 13 residues. Per germline, CDR1 SGHVS and CDR2 FNYEAQ. This CDR3 is CASSLIRGDEQYF. CDR3 DNA sequence: TGTGCCAGCAGCTTAATCAGGGGAGACGAGCAGTACTTC. Combining the CDR3 with reference TRBV7-6 and TRBJ2-7 gives the whole variable domain GAGVSQSPRYKVTKRGQDVALRCDPISGHVSLYWYRQALGQGPEFLTYFNYEAQQDKSGLPNDRFSAERPEGSISTLTIQRTEQRDSAMYRCASSLIRGDEQYFGPGTRLTVT.

This rearrangement joins TRBV4-3 to TRBJ2-1; 8 nucleotides agree with TRBD2. This CDR3 has 21 residues. The germline CDR1 and CDR2 sequences are LGHNA and YSLEER. V trimming: 4 bases; J trimming: 9 bases; junction bases outside the gene matches: 29. CDR3 in DNA: TGCGCCAGCAGCCTCCCCAAGGGGGGCAGCAAGACTAGCGCCCCTGGGGGTGAGCAGTTCTTC. It codes for CASSLPKGGSKTSAPGGEQFF.

The V and J genes are TRBV9 and TRBJ2-3, with D tentatively TRBD2 (6 bases). V lost 3 bases to trimming and J lost 7 bases, with 21 bases between them. Per the germline V gene, CDR1 is SGDLS and CDR2 is YYNGEE. This CDR3 region has 16 residues. In DNA, the CDR3 is TGTGCCAGCAGCGCTGGGGAGACTAGTAAGTTGAATACGCAGTATTTT. The encoded protein is CASSAGETSKLNTQYF.

The chain is built from TRBV10-3 and TRBJ2-3; the match to TRBD2 covers 9 bases. The CDR3 consists of 16 residues. Trimming at V came to 3 bases and at J to 5 bases, leaving 9 bases not matched to a gene. CDR1 is ENHRY, CDR2 SYGVKD, per germline. CDR3 residues: CAISDSSGSLRDTQYF. The CDR3 DNA is TGTGCCATCAGTGACAGTAGCGGGAGTTTAAGAGATACGCAGTATTTT.

The chain joins TRBV29-1 to TRBJ1-4, with D possibly matching TRBD1 (6 bases). The V and J ends lost 6 bases and 6 bases respectively, with 11 bases between them. This CDR3 has 12 amino acids. CDR1 SQVTM and CDR2 ANQGSEA come from the germline V gene. CDR3 sequence reads: CSVKGGYEKLFF. The CDR3 nucleotides are TGCAGCGTGAAGGGGGGGTATGAAAAACTGTTTTTT.

The chain recombines TRBV27 with TRBJ2-5; D is perhaps TRBD1 (6 bases). This CDR3 has 16 residues. The V gene lost 4 bases and the J gene lost 0 bases, with 15 bases spanning the gap. CDR1 MNHEY and CDR2 SMNVEV come from the germline V gene (reference sequence). The CDR3 DNA reads TGTGCCAGCAGTTCCCATACGACAGGCCACCAAGAGACCCAGTACTTC. Amino acid sequence: CASSSHTTGHQETQYF.

This sequence joins TRBV5-4 and TRBJ1-1; possibly TRBD1 for D (6 bases). Between the trimmed V and J ends, which lost 3 bases and 3 bases, there was a span of 15 bases. The CDR3 length is 15 residues. From germline, CDR1 is SGHNT and CDR2 YYREEE (reference sequence). The DNA of the CDR3 is TGTGCCAGCAGCTCCCCACAGGGACGGTACACTGAAGCTTTCTTT. It is translated as CASSSPQGRYTEAFF.

The rearrangement links TRBV28 to TRBJ1-5; no clear D. The CDR3 spans 16 residues. CDR1 is MDHEN, CDR2 SYDVKM, per germline. V was shortened by 2 bases and J by 6 bases, with 17 bases between the two germline ends. CDR3 sequence: CASSLLTGWEAQPQHF. The CDR3, as DNA: TGTGCCAGCAGTTTACTCACGGGTTGGGAGGCTCAGCCCCAGCATTTT. Filled out from reference TRBV28 and TRBJ1-5, the complete variable domain reads DVKVTQSSRYLVKRTGEKVFLECVQDMDHENMFWYRQDPGLGLRLIYFSYDVKMKEKGDIPEGYSVSREKKERFSLILESASTNQTSMYLCASSLLTGWEAQPQHFGDGTRLSIL.

The chain joins TRBV27 to TRBJ2-7; D ambiguous. This CDR3 spans 16 amino acids. Germline V gene lookup returns CDR1 MNHEY and CDR2 SMNVEV (reference sequence). V was trimmed by 1 base and J by 3 bases, leaving 16 bases between them. The DNA of the CDR3 is TGTGCCAGCAGTTTATTCAGTAGTGCCCTCCACTACGAGCAGTACTTC. Protein sequence: CASSLFSSALHYEQYF.

The chain combines TRBV9 with TRBJ2-7, with D possibly being TRBD2 (5 bases). The germline V and J ends were trimmed by 3 bases and 5 bases, with 15 bases remaining between them. Germline loops: CDR1 SGDLS, CDR2 YYNGEE. This CDR3 comprises 14 residues. This CDR3 is CASSEDWSPHEQYF. DNA of the CDR3: TGTGCCAGCAGCGAGGACTGGTCCCCCCACGAGCAGTACTTC.

The J gene is TRBJ2-5, the V gene TRBV15, with 7 bases identical to TRBD2. With 2 bases clipped from V and 5 bases from J, the junction kept 5 bases outside the gene matches. Germline V gene sequence: CDR1 LNHNV, CDR2 YYDKDF (reference sequence). The CDR3 totals 14 residues. The CDR3 DNA reads as TGTGCCACCAGCAGACCTCTGGGGGGGGAGACCCAGTACTTC. Translation gives CATSRPLGGETQYF.

The chain recombines TRBV7-9 with TRBJ2-3, with D possibly matching TRBD2 (7 bases). V gave up 3 bases and J gave up 2 bases, with 15 bases separating them. The length of the CDR3 is 16 residues. CDR1 and CDR2 from the germline V gene are SEHNR and FQNEAQ (reference sequence). CDR3 in DNA: TGTGCCAGCAGCTTTGCCCTCGCGGGGGCCACAGATACGCAGTATTTT. It translates to CASSFALAGATDTQYF.

This chain uses TRBV9 with TRBJ2-7; possibly TRBD1 for D (6 bases). V gave up 3 bases and J gave up 3 bases, with 16 bases separating them. The CDR3 is 15 amino acids. CDR1 is SGDLS, CDR2 YYNGEE, per germline. CDR3 nucleotide sequence: TGTGCCAGCAGCGAAGGGGGTGGACTTATCTACGAGCAGTACTTC. It translates to CASSEGGGLIYEQYF.

The gene calls are TRBV11-2 and TRBJ1-2; no definite D call. Trimming removed 1 base at V and 0 bases at J, with 12 bases between. The CDR3 covers 16 residues. CDR1 and CDR2 (germline): SGHAT, FQNNGV. As DNA, the CDR3 is TGTGCCAGCAGCTTAGGCCGTGGCACCTCTAACTATGGCTACACCTTC. Protein sequence: CASSLGRGTSNYGYTF.

The J gene is TRBJ2-2, the V gene TRBV28; 10 nucleotides align to TRBD2. The germline V gene encodes CDR1 MDHEN and CDR2 SYDVKM. V gave up 3 bases and J gave up 1 base; unmatched junction bases: 2. This CDR3 comprises 16 residues. The CDR3 DNA reads as TGTGCCAGCAGTTTGTGGACTAGCGGGAACACCGGGGAGCTGTTTTTT. Translating it yields CASSLWTSGNTGELFF.

DNA of the CDR3: TGTGCCAGCAGTTTGGGGGGGACTAGCGGGGCCACAGATACGCAGTATTTT. Amino acids: CASSLGGTSGATDTQYF. This chain connects TRBV27 to TRBJ2-3; 13 bases match TRBD2. Losses at the gene ends were 3 bases for V and 2 bases for J; bases not matched to a gene: 5. The CDR3 covers 17 residues. CDR1 and CDR2 from the germline V gene are MNHEY and SMNVEV (reference sequence).

V is TRBV5-1 and J is TRBJ2-7; D is possibly TRBD1 or TRBD2 (6 bases each). Germline lookup yields CDR1 SGHRS and CDR2 YFSETQ. V was trimmed by 4 bases and J by 3 bases, leaving 23 bases between them. CDR3 length equals 17 residues. This chain's CDR3 is CASSRRVVAETGYEQYF. The CDR3 DNA sequence: TGCGCCAGCAGCCGACGGGTTGTAGCGGAGACAGGCTACGAGCAGTACTTC.

J is TRBJ2-1 and V is TRBV5-6, with TRBD1 as a possible D gene (6 bases). V dropped 5 bases and J dropped 2 bases, with 14 bases sitting between them. The CDR3 consists of 15 residues. The V gene's germline CDR1 is SGHDT and CDR2 YYEEEE. The CDR3 sequence is CASSSGVSAYNEQFF. CDR3 sequence (DNA): TGTGCCAGCAGTTCAGGGGTTTCCGCCTACAATGAGCAGTTCTTC. The full variable domain, its missing parts supplied by reference TRBV5-6 and TRBJ2-1, is DAGVTQSPTHLIKTRGQQVTLRCSPKSGHDTVSWYQQALGQGPQFIFQYYEEEERQRGNFPDRFSGHQFPNYSSELNVNALLLGDSALYLCASSSGVSAYNEQFFGPGTRLTVL.